Listed below are T cell receptor beta chains from one sample, sequenced in a study of control samples from healthy donors and cancer patients. Sequencing was performed with immunoSEQ multiplex PCR; in TCRdb, only in-frame clones are kept and a portion is missing. The table includes over 85,000 clones, roughly 90% detected once. The sequenced material came from PBMCs. The receptors originated from a woman aged 60-75 years with lung cancer. Each CDR3 is given with its conserved first and last residue. D genes are given only for firm matches. Some rows mark clone size as missing; the rest say once, few, many or name a class of expanded clone.

.	TRBV29-1	TRBJ1-2	.	CSVDRDSNWNYGYTF	TGCAGCGTTGACAGAGACTCTAATTGGAACTATGGCTACACCTTC
TRBD2	TRBV10-3	TRBJ2-3	.	CAISDPTSGRPPDTQYF	TGTGCCATCAGTGACCCGACTAGCGGGAGGCCCCCAGATACGCAGTATTTT
.	TRBV5-1	TRBJ2-7	once	CASSLLDAGHRSYEQYF	TGCGCCAGCAGTCTTCTGGACGCCGGACATCGATCCTACGAGCAGTACTTC
TRBD1	TRBV28	TRBJ1-5	.	CAAGDRGYSNQPQHF	TGTGCCGCGGGGGACAGGGGATATAGCAATCAGCCCCAGCATTTT
.	TRBV7-9	TRBJ2-7	.	CASSTINYEQYF	TGTGCCAGCAGCACTATTAATTACGAGCAGTACTTC
.	TRBV7-2	TRBJ2-2	once	CASSLTGTQPTGELFF	TGTGCCAGCAGCCTGACCGGGACACAGCCCACCGGGGAGCTGTTTTTT
TRBD1	TRBV25-1	TRBJ1-2	few	CASSESPGTGSTIF	TGTGCCAGCAGTGAGTCCCCCGGGACAGGATCTACAATCTTC
TRBD1	TRBV4-1	TRBJ1-2	.	CASSPGQGGDLGYTF	TGCGCCAGCAGCCCGGGACAGGGAGGGGACCTAGGCTACACCTTC
TRBD2	TRBV11-2	TRBJ2-3	.	CASSLAPLAAASTDTQYF	TGTGCCAGCAGCTTAGCACCTCTAGCGGCTGCTAGCACAGATACGCAGTATTTT
.	TRBV30	TRBJ2-6	.	CAWLAQGIDSGANVLTF	TGTGCCTGGCTGGCACAGGGTATCGACTCTGGGGCCAACGTCCTGACTTTC
.	TRBV5-1	TRBJ1-1	.	CASSSDGNTEAFF	TGCGCCAGCAGCTCGGACGGGAACACTGAAGCTTTCTTT
TRBD1	TRBV6-2/TRBV6-3	TRBJ2-7	.	CASSYPRDRGDYEQYF	TGTGCCAGCAGTTACCCCCGGGACAGGGGGGACTACGAGCAGTACTTC
TRBD2	TRBV7-3	TRBJ2-3	once	CASSSRTSGDTQYF	TGTGCCAGCAGCTCCCGGACTAGCGGGGATACGCAGTATTTT
.	TRBV7-3	TRBJ2-1	.	CASSSMGGGSREQFF	TGTGCCAGCAGCTCTATGGGAGGGGGTTCTCGTGAGCAGTTCTTC
.	TRBV7-2	TRBJ2-5	.	CASSSHRETQETQYF	TGTGCCAGCAGCTCCCACAGGGAGACCCAAGAGACCCAGTACTTC
.	TRBV13	TRBJ1-4	.	CASSLLGTNEKLFF	TGTGCCAGCAGCTTACTGGGAACTAATGAAAAACTGTTTTTT
.	TRBV3-1/TRBV3-2	TRBJ2-1	.	CASSQDTVDRGQFF	TGTGCCAGCAGCCAAGATACTGTGGATCGCGGACAGTTCTTC
.	TRBV15	TRBJ1-1	.	CATSRDPAANTEAFF	TGTGCCACCAGCAGAGATCCAGCGGCGAACACTGAAGCTTTCTTT
.	TRBV5-1	TRBJ2-7	.	CASSSRGYEQYF	TGCGCCAGCAGCTCTAGGGGCTACGAGCAGTACTTC
TRBD1	TRBV27	TRBJ2-7	.	CASSLQGQGNEQYF	TGTGCCAGCAGTTTACAGGGACAGGGGAACGAGCAGTACTTC
TRBD1	TRBV18	TRBJ1-3	.	CASSRGQASGNTIYF	TGTGCCAGCTCACGAGGACAGGCCTCTGGAAACACCATATATTTT
.	TRBV18	TRBJ1-1	.	CASSPPMQENTEAFF	TGTGCCAGCTCACCCCCCATGCAGGAGAACACTGAAGCTTTCTTT
.	TRBV24-1	TRBJ1-1	.	CATSEKTTGGTEAFF	TGTGCCACCAGTGAGAAGACGACGGGAGGCACTGAAGCTTTCTTT
.	TRBV5-6	TRBJ1-1	.	CASSPPLTYTEAFF	TGTGCCAGCAGCCCCCCCCTCACGTACACTGAAGCTTTCTTT
.	TRBV27	TRBJ2-2	.	CASSGHRSEGTGELFF	TGTGCCAGCAGTGGTCACAGGAGCGAGGGCACCGGGGAGCTGTTTTTT
TRBD1	TRBV5-1	TRBJ1-1	.	CASSSGQGPEAFF	TGCGCCAGCAGCTCGGGACAGGGGCCGGAAGCTTTCTTT
TRBD1	TRBV9	TRBJ1-3	.	CASSLKGQGAAGNTIYF	TGTGCCAGCAGCCTTAAAGGACAGGGGGCGGCTGGAAACACCATATATTTT
.	TRBV9	TRBJ1-2	.	CASSLQHEQNYGYTF	TGTGCCAGCAGCTTACAACATGAACAAAACTATGGCTACACCTTC
TRBD2	TRBV30	TRBJ2-1	.	CAWSALLAGGSYNEQFF	TGTGCCTGGAGTGCCCTACTAGCGGGAGGATCCTACAATGAGCAGTTCTTC
.	TRBV7-2	TRBJ2-1	.	CASSSTGPHLNEQFF	TGTGCCAGCAGCTCTACCGGGCCACACCTCAATGAGCAGTTCTTC
.	TRBV7-3	TRBJ2-5	.	CASSATAADQETQYF	TGTGCCAGCAGTGCCACGGCGGCAGACCAAGAGACCCAGTACTTC
.	TRBV9	TRBJ2-3	.	CASSPGRASTDTQYF	TGTGCCAGCAGCCCTGGACGGGCAAGCACAGATACGCAGTATTTT
.	TRBV6-5	TRBJ2-2	.	CASIQGSLRTGELFF	TGTGCCAGCATCCAGGGGAGTCTAAGGACCGGGGAGCTGTTTTTT
.	TRBV3-1/TRBV3-2	TRBJ1-1	.	CASSPGAVNTEAFF	TGTGCCAGCAGCCCTGGGGCGGTGAACACTGAAGCTTTCTTT
.	TRBV29-1	TRBJ2-2	.	CSVVFRGVSGELFF	TGCAGCGTGGTCTTTAGGGGGGTTAGCGGGGAGCTGTTTTTT
TRBD1	TRBV15	TRBJ2-5	.	CATSSRTGWETQYF	TGTGCCACCAGCAGCCGGACAGGGTGGGAGACCCAGTACTTC
TRBD1	TRBV5-1	TRBJ2-3	.	CASSLGDRGGYTQYF	TGCGCCAGCAGCTTGGGGGACAGGGGAGGGTATACGCAGTATTTT
.	TRBV6-1	TRBJ1-1	once	CASSEAGTYPYGTEAFF	TGTGCCAGCAGTGAAGCGGGGACATACCCTTACGGCACTGAAGCTTTCTTT
TRBD1	TRBV14	TRBJ2-5	.	CASSQAGTGRETQYF	TGTGCCAGCAGCCAAGCTGGGACAGGGAGAGAGACCCAGTACTTC
TRBD1	TRBV9	TRBJ2-2	.	CASSGRTGGSGELFF	TGTGCCAGCAGCGGGAGGACAGGGGGATCCGGGGAGCTGTTTTTT
.	TRBV6-5	TRBJ2-7	.	CASSYSSGHRSYEQYF	TGTGCCAGCAGTTACTCGTCGGGACATCGCTCCTACGAGCAGTACTTC
.	TRBV6-2/TRBV6-3	TRBJ1-2	.	CASSSGTNYGYTF	TGTGCCAGCAGTTCCGGGACCAACTATGGCTACACCTTC
TRBD2	TRBV2	TRBJ2-1	.	CASRMGGEGEQFF	TGTGCCAGCAGAATGGGCGGGGAGGGTGAGCAGTTCTTC
.	TRBV7-2	TRBJ2-3	.	CASSLGDGKGDTQYF	TGTGCCAGCAGCTTAGGGGACGGTAAGGGAGATACGCAGTATTTT